What follows are 3 T cell receptor beta chains derived from one specimen sequenced in a study of blood T cell repertoires in COVID-19. Only in-frame clones appear in the TCRdb table, and some are missing; sequencing was by immunoSEQ multiplex PCR. The sample records about 51,000 clones, 80% to 95% being singletons. What was sequenced was peripheral blood. These TCRs come from a man aged 50-59 years with acute or convalescent COVID-19.

V and J are TRBV9 and TRBJ2-2; D possibly corresponds to TRBD1 (5 bases). Trimming removed 4 bases from V and 6 bases from J, with 13 bases in between. Germline V gives CDR1 SGDLS, CDR2 YYNGEE. The length of the CDR3 is 14 residues. The CDR3 DNA sequence: TGTGCCAGCAGCCCCTGGGGCTCCCCCGGGGAGCTGTTTTTT. Translated: CASSPWGSPGELFF.

This clone was seen a few times. This chain joins TRBV19 and TRBJ2-3; 15 bases are a match to TRBD2. The CDR3 has 15 residues. The germline gives CDR1 LNHDA, CDR2 SQIVND (reference sequence). Trimming at V came to 6 bases and at J to 6 bases, leaving 4 bases not matched to a gene. The chain's CDR3 is CASSGLAGGDDTQYF. The CDR3 bases are TGTGCCAGTAGCGGACTAGCGGGGGGGGACGATACGCAGTATTTT.

The V and J genes are TRBV30 and TRBJ1-2, with 10 nucleotides matching TRBD1. Germline V gene sequence: CDR1 GTSNPN, CDR2 SVGIG (reference sequence). Trimming took 0 bases from V and 7 from J; bases not matched to a gene: 8. There are 15 residues in the CDR3. CDR3: CAWSVDRGLYGGYTF. CDR3 DNA sequence: TGTGCCTGGAGTGTAGACAGGGGGCTGTATGGTGGCTACACCTTC.